The T cell receptor (beta chain) described here comes from a study of patients and donors after allogeneic stem cell transplantation (dated by TCRdb to about 2020). The cysteine opens and the phenylalanine closes a CDR3 of 16 amino acids. Only the CDR3 part of the read is kept: 48 bases, read in frame from the first base. Taken from the germline V gene, the CDR1 and CDR2 loops are MNHEY and SVGAGI. Trimmed from V: 0 bases; trimmed from J: 2 bases; junction bases lacking a gene match: 7. The library came from RT-PCR. TCRdb names NextSeq 550 as the instrument used. The public reads were quality trimmed at Q25 with fastp and then assembled into clones with MiXCR by TCRdb, keeping productive beta chains. Records with the same CDR3 protein are collapsed into one entry carrying the most frequent genes and DNA. The sample table records 150,000 to 200,000 distinct CDR3 sequences; more than 35% of these occur just once. 33% of the sample is taken by the ten largest.

Note on this clonotype: This clone's antigen is unknown. No per-base quality is available; no much larger clone lies one base away.

The chain uses TRBV6-5 and TRBJ2-7, with TRBD1 matching 7 junction bases. Sequencing was performed on blood, either unsorted or a sorted T cell fraction (not recorded which). The receptor was derived from a human donor who was either an allogeneic HSCT recipient or a stem cell or donor lymphocyte infusion donor (not recorded which). It is not recorded whose cells these are; they may come from a transplant donor. The sequence in DNA is TGTGCCAGCAGTTACTCGTACTCAGGGGGAACCTACGAGCAGTACTTC. Translated, this gives CASSYSYSGGTYEQYF.